These 12 T cell receptor beta chains came from one sample sequenced in a study of neoadjuvant anti-PD-1 for oral cavity cancer. The table came from immunoSEQ multiplex PCR; TCRdb's copy has only in-frame clones and leaves some out. The table has about 15,000 clones, roughly 67% seen once. This specimen consisted of PBMCs, obtained before nivolumab (anti-PD-1) treatment. The receptors derive from a person between 40 and 85 years old with oral cavity squamous cell carcinoma.

In regard to this clone: Other DNA variants within this sample encode the same CDR3. This chain links TRBV28 with TRBJ1-5; 11 bases line up with TRBD1. CDR1 MDHEN and CDR2 SYDVKM come from the germline V gene. V was clipped by 4 bases and J by 4 bases; unmatched bases: 3. This CDR3 comprises 15 residues. DNA of the CDR3: TGTGCCAGCAGTTCGGGACAGGGGGGGAATCAGCCCCAGCATTTT. It translates to CASSSGQGGNQPQHF.

V is TRBV29-1 and J is TRBJ2-7; the D is unclear. This CDR3 spans 12 amino acids. V was pared by 3 bases and J by 3 bases, with 9 bases between. The germline V gene encodes CDR1 SQVTM and CDR2 ANQGSEA. The CDR3 region has the DNA TGCAGCGTTGACAGGTATCGCTACGAGCAGTACTTC. Its translation: CSVDRYRYEQYF.

The genes are TRBV25-1 and TRBJ1-3; 8 positions match TRBD1. Germline V gene data show CDR1 as MGHDK and CDR2 as SYGVNS. V lost 1 base, J lost 12 bases, and 2 bases stayed unmatched. The CDR3 totals 12 residues. The CDR3 spells CASSEFDRGIYF. CDR3 nucleotides: TGTGCCAGCAGTGAATTTGACAGGGGCATATATTTT.

This rearrangement joins TRBV5-1 to TRBJ2-1; D is possibly TRBD2 (6 bases). This CDR3 region has 14 residues. V was trimmed by 3 bases and J by 5 bases, leaving 12 bases between them. CDR1 and CDR2 (germline): SGHRS, YFSETQ. In DNA, the CDR3 is TGCGCCAGCAGCTCGATATGGGGGGACAATGAGCAGTTCTTC. Residues: CASSSIWGDNEQFF.

J is TRBJ2-7 and V is TRBV7-8; 9 bases match TRBD2. Germline CDR1 reads SGHVS; CDR2 reads FQNEAQ. V gave up 0 bases and J gave up 4 bases; unmatched junction bases: 7. The CDR3 length is 16 residues. CDR3 sequence reads: CASSLAVASGAYEQYF. In nucleotides, the CDR3 is TGTGCCAGCAGCTTAGCGGTCGCTAGCGGGGCATACGAGCAGTACTTC.

This chain connects TRBV28 to TRBJ2-5, with D uncertain. Germline V gene data show CDR1 as MDHEN and CDR2 as SYDVKM. This CDR3 is built from 13 residues. V shed 6 bases and J shed 12 bases, with 20 bases lying between them. The CDR3 region is CASSQYRVDPKYF. The CDR3, as DNA: TGTGCCAGCAGCCAATACCGTGTGGATCCTAAGTACTTC. The complete variable domain, with remaining parts taken from reference TRBV28 and TRBJ2-5, reads DVKVTQSSRYLVKRTGEKVFLECVQDMDHENMFWYRQDPGLGLRLIYFSYDVKMKEKGDIPEGYSVSREKKERFSLILESASTNQTSMYLCASSQYRVDPKYFGPGTRLLVL.

J is TRBJ2-7 and V is TRBV7-8; D may be TRBD1 or TRBD2 (5 bases each). Looked up from germline, CDR1 is SGHVS and CDR2 is FQNEAQ. V shed 5 bases and J shed 5 bases, with 10 bases lying between them. The CDR3 extends over 12 amino acids. The CDR3 loop reads CASSRDPHEQYF. In DNA, the CDR3 is TGTGCCAGCAGCCGGGACCCCCACGAGCAGTACTTC.

This clone was observed once. The V call is TRBV6-5, the J call TRBJ2-1; 10 bases are shared with TRBD2. Germline-derived CDR1 and CDR2 are MNHEY and SVGAGI. This CDR3 is built from 15 residues. Trimming took 6 bases from V and 12 from J; bases not matched to a gene: 14. The CDR3 bases are TGTGCCAGCAGGCCCGGATACGGGACTAGCGAGGGGCAGTTCTTC. Protein sequence: CASRPGYGTSEGQFF.

The genes are TRBV20-1 and TRBJ2-5, with no clear D. This CDR3 spans 11 amino acids. In germline, CDR1 is DFQATT, CDR2 SNEGSKA (reference sequence). Between the trimmed V and J ends, which lost 1 base and 3 bases, there was a span of 3 bases. The CDR3 DNA is TGCAGTGCTAGAGGTGAAGAGACCCAGTACTTC. Amino acids: CSARGEETQYF.

In this sample, this clone turned up a few times. The chain has TRBV2 and TRBJ2-3, with TRBD1 identical over 11 bases. This CDR3 is built from 16 residues. Germline V gene sequence: CDR1 SNHLY, CDR2 FYNNEI. V gave up 4 bases and J gave up 7 bases; unmatched junction bases: 10. The DNA of the CDR3 is TGTGCCAGCAGTGTACCCGGGACAGGGGGTTGGAATACGCAGTATTTT. It translates to CASSVPGTGGWNTQYF.

The V gene is TRBV27, the J gene TRBJ2-2; 8 bases map to TRBD2. The CDR3 contains 15 residues. Germline lookup yields CDR1 MNHEY and CDR2 SMNVEV (reference sequence). Trimming took 4 bases from V and 1 from J; bases not matched to a gene: 2. In DNA, the CDR3 is TGTGCCAGCAGTTGGAGCGGGAGGAACACCGGGGAGCTGTTTTTT. The encoded protein is CASSWSGRNTGELFF.

The rearrangement joins TRBV28 to TRBJ1-1; D is undetermined. The length of the CDR3 is 14 residues. V lost 2 bases and J lost 1, with 8 bases in between. Germline-derived CDR1 and CDR2 are MDHEN and SYDVKM. The CDR3 loop is CASSLGARNTEAFF. CDR3 coding DNA: TGTGCCAGCAGTTTAGGAGCGCGGAACACTGAAGCTTTCTTT.